A selection of T cell receptor beta chains follows, all from one sample in a study of response to subunit inactivated influenza vaccine. A single record per CDR3 protein comes from TCRdb applying MiXCR to the RT-PCR reads. The sample includes more than 150,000 distinct CDR3 sequences, approximately 9.2% seen only once; the top ten take approximately 11%. The starting material was non-naive T cells sorted from PBMCs, obtained on the day of vaccination. These receptor sequences come from a man in his fifties or sixties who received an inactivated influenza vaccine. The CDR3 runs from the conserved cysteine through the conserved F or W. Each record gives: clone size, D gene, J gene, V gene, CDR3 protein, CDR3 DNA. A D gene is named only where the DNA matches it firmly. A row's size may be missing; if present it is once, few, many or a size class.

many TRBD1 TRBJ1-6 TRBV18 CASSPDQGGNSPLHF TGTGCCAGCTCACCGGATCAGGGGGGTAATTCACCCCTCCACTTT
few TRBD2 TRBJ2-2 TRBV20-1 CSALAGGSNTGELFF TGCAGTGCTCTGGCGGGAGGTTCGAACACCGGGGAGCTGTTTTTT
NA NA TRBJ2-3 TRBV2 CASSAVRLTDTQYF TGTGCCAGCAGTGCCGTGAGGCTCACAGATACGCAGTATTTT
NA TRBD1 TRBJ2-3 TRBV5-1 CASRWDRWTDTQYF TGCGCCAGCAGATGGGACAGGTGGACAGATACGCAGTATTTT
NA NA TRBJ2-5 TRBV6-2/TRBV6-3 CASSFDWGETQYF TGTGCCAGCAGTTTCGACTGGGGGGAGACCCAGTACTTC
many TRBD2 TRBJ2-3 TRBV28 CASSSHTSGGTDTQYF TGTGCCAGCAGTTCTCATACTAGCGGAGGCACAGATACGCAGTATTTT
few TRBD2 TRBJ2-3 TRBV28 CASSGTSGGPYRTDTQYF TGTGCCAGCAGTGGGACTAGCGGGGGGCCATATCGGACAGATACGCAGTATTTT
many NA TRBJ2-2 TRBV7-9 CASSLARTSKDGELFF TGTGCCAGCAGCTTAGCCCGTACTAGTAAGGACGGGGAGCTGTTTTTT
NA NA TRBJ2-2 TRBV4-1 CASSFGQNLNTGELFF TGCGCCAGCAGCTTCGGACAGAATCTTAACACCGGGGAGCTGTTTTTT
few TRBD1 TRBJ1-1 TRBV29-1 CSVPGGTEAFF TGCAGCGTTCCAGGGGGCACTGAAGCTTTCTTT
NA NA TRBJ1-1 TRBV6-1 CASSGPAAWTEAFF TGTGCCAGCAGTGGACCGGCGGCTTGGACTGAAGCTTTCTTT
few TRBD2 TRBJ2-7 TRBV6-1 CATTTSGGPYEQYF TGTGCCACCACCACTAGCGGGGGTCCCTACGAGCAGTACTTC
NA TRBD1 TRBJ2-7 TRBV28 CASSLLGQAPNEQYF TGTGCCAGCAGTTTATTAGGACAGGCCCCCAACGAGCAGTACTTC
many NA TRBJ1-2 TRBV7-2 CASSNLRPGTYGYTF TGTGCCAGCAGCAATCTTCGGCCAGGGACCTATGGCTACACCTTC
NA TRBD2 TRBJ2-2 TRBV11-2 CASSLVGLAAASNTGELFF TGTGCCAGCAGCTTAGTGGGACTAGCGGCAGCTTCGAACACCGGGGAGCTGTTTTTT
NA TRBD2 TRBJ2-7 TRBV12-3/TRBV12-4 CASSFTGTSGEEQYF TGTGCCAGCAGTTTCACCGGGACTAGCGGTGAAGAGCAGTACTTC
NA NA TRBJ1-1 TRBV6-1 CASRPTRGTEAFF TGTGCCAGCAGGCCTACCCGTGGCACTGAAGCTTTCTTT
many NA TRBJ2-3 TRBV29-1 CSHSRTSSSTDTQYF TGCAGCCACTCCCGGACGTCTTCTAGCACAGATACGCAGTATTTT
many TRBD1 TRBJ2-1 TRBV5-1 CASSGTGGRNEQFF TGCGCCAGCAGCGGGACAGGGGGCCGAAATGAGCAGTTCTTC
few NA TRBJ2-1 TRBV6-5 CASSYSAGKGEQFF TGTGCCAGCAGTTACTCGGCGGGGAAGGGTGAGCAGTTCTTC
few TRBD2 TRBJ2-3 TRBV7-2 CASSPRASGSGDTQYF TGTGCCAGCAGCCCCCGTGCTAGCGGGAGTGGGGATACGCAGTATTTT
NA NA TRBJ2-3 TRBV27 CASSLSYTGMTDTQYF TGTGCCAGCAGTTTATCGTATACAGGGATGACAGATACGCAGTATTTT
NA NA TRBJ2-1 TRBV5-1 CASSTDGYNEQFF TGCGCCAGCAGCACAGACGGGTACAATGAGCAGTTCTTC
NA NA TRBJ1-2 TRBV5-6 CASSRELTRSYTF TGTGCCAGCAGTCGAGAACTGACTCGAAGCTACACCTTC
few TRBD2 TRBJ2-1 TRBV3-1 CASSYLAGGLYEQFF TGTGCCAGCAGCTATCTAGCGGGGGGTCTTTATGAGCAGTTCTTC
NA TRBD2 TRBJ2-4 TRBV2 CASRRLAGGDIQYF TGTGCCAGCAGACGACTAGCGGGAGGGGACATTCAGTACTTC
NA TRBD1 TRBJ2-1 TRBV6-2/TRBV6-3 CASSYTLRQGFYNEQFF TGTGCCAGCAGTTACACCCTAAGACAGGGATTTTACAATGAGCAGTTCTTC
many NA TRBJ2-1 TRBV6-2/TRBV6-3 CASSYRGRGNEQFF TGTGCCAGCAGTTACAGAGGGCGTGGGAATGAGCAGTTCTTC
few NA TRBJ1-2 TRBV4-3 CASSQEVGQIYGYTF TGCGCCAGCAGCCAAGAAGTGGGGCAGATCTATGGCTACACCTTC
NA NA TRBJ2-1 TRBV7-6 CASSLKGAGNYNEQFF TGTGCCAGCAGCTTGAAAGGGGCAGGGAACTACAATGAGCAGTTCTTC
many TRBD1 TRBJ2-1 TRBV5-1 CASSTPRDRGPYNEQFF TGCGCCAGCAGCACGCCCAGGGACAGGGGACCCTACAATGAGCAGTTCTTC
few TRBD2 TRBJ2-1 TRBV2 CASGNGRGSSYNEQFF TGTGCCAGCGGGAACGGGAGGGGGAGCTCCTACAATGAGCAGTTCTTC
few NA TRBJ1-2 TRBV20-1 CSASDGDGYTF TGCAGTGCTAGTGACGGGGATGGCTACACCTTC
many NA TRBJ1-2 TRBV12-3/TRBV12-4 CASSPRAGDSGYTF TGTGCCAGCAGCCCCAGGGCAGGGGATAGTGGCTACACCTTC
few TRBD2 TRBJ2-1 TRBV10-2 CASMIRAGATYNEQFF TGCGCCAGCATGATCCGAGCGGGAGCGACCTACAATGAGCAGTTCTTC
few NA TRBJ1-1 TRBV5-1 CASSLTWDTEAFF TGCGCCAGCAGCTTGACCTGGGACACTGAAGCTTTCTTT
many TRBD1 TRBJ1-4 TRBV20-1 CSAHRDRGEKLFF TGCAGTGCTCACCGGGACAGGGGTGAAAAACTGTTTTTT
NA NA TRBJ1-5 TRBV6-1 CASRPPGGASNQPQHF TGTGCCAGCAGACCCCCGGGGGGGGCGAGCAATCAGCCCCAGCATTTT
NA NA TRBJ2-3 TRBV11-2 CASSLDSSQLDTQYF TGTGCCAGCAGCTTAGATAGTTCGCAGCTAGATACGCAGTATTTT
NA TRBD2 TRBJ2-5 TRBV7-9 CASSQGTSGRGETQYF TGTGCCAGCAGCCAGGGGACTAGCGGGAGAGGGGAGACCCAGTACTTC
few NA TRBJ2-5 TRBV6-5 CASSYGTSTGTQYF TGTGCCAGCAGTTACGGGACCTCCACGGGGACCCAGTACTTC